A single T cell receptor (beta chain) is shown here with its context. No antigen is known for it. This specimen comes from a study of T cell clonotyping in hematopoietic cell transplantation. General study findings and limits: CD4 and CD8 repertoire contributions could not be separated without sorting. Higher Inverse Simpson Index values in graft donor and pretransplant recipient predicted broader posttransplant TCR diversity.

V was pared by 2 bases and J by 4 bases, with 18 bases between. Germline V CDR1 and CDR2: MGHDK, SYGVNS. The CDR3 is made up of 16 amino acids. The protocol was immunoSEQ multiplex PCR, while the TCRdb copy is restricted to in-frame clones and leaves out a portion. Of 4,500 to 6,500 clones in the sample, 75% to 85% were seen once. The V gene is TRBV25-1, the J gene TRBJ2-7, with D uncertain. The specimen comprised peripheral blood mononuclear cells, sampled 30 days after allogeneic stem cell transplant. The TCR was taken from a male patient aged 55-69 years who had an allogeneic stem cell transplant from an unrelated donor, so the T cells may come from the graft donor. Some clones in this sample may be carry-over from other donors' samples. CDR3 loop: CASSEAITANSYEQYF. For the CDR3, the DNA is TGTGCCAGCAGTGAAGCCATAACTGCCAACTCATACGAGCAGTACTTC.